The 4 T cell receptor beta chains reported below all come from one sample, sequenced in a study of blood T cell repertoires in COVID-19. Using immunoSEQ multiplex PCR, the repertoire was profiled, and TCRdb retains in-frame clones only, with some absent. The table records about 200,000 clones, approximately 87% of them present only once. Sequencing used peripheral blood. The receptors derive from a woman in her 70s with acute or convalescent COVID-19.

The CDR3 protein is CASSQSGLAGGPGSEQFF. As DNA, the CDR3 is TGTGCCAGCAGCCAGTCGGGACTAGCGGGAGGGCCAGGTAGTGAGCAGTTCTTC. This chain uses TRBV11-3 with TRBJ2-1, with 16 nucleotides matching TRBD2. V dropped 5 bases and J dropped 9; count of bases not matched to a gene: 13. CDR3 size: 18 residues. Germline CDR1 reads SGHNT; CDR2 reads YENEEA.

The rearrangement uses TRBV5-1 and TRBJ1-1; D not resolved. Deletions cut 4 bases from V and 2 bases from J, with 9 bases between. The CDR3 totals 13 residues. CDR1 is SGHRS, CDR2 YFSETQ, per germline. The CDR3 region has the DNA TGCGCCAGCAGCCTGGACTATAACACTGAAGCTTTCTTT. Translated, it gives CASSLDYNTEAFF.

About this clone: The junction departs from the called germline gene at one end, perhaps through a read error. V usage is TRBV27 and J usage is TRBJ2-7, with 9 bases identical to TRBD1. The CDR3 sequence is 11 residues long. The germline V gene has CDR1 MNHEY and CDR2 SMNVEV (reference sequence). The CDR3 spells CASSEGTGQHF. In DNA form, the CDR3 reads TGTGCCAGCAGCGAGGGGACAGGGCAACACTTC.

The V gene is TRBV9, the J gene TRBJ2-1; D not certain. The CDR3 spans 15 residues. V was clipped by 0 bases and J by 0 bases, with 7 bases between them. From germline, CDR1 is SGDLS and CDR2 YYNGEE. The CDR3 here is CASSVGTASYNEQFF. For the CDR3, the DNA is TGTGCCAGCAGCGTAGGTACAGCCTCCTACAATGAGCAGTTCTTC.